The sequence of this T cell receptor beta chain was determined in a study of T cells in Graves' hyperthyroidism and ophthalmopathy. Concerning this clonotype: It may be a read error: a sequence one base away is much more abundant.

Template material for amplifying TCR beta CDR3 regions consisted of RNA transcripts. A set of HTBI primers served as the primers for a first-round RT-PCR of the TCR CDR3. MiXCR, run by TCRdb on the multiplex PCR reads, gives a single entry per CDR3 protein. The repertoire has more than 500,000 distinct CDR3 sequences, 14% of them found once; the top ten carry more than 11%. Germline V CDR1 and CDR2: MNHEY, SMNVEV (reference sequence). Trimming stripped 8 bases from V and 9 bases from J, with 14 bases between. The CDR3 covers 12 residues. This sequence was found in a woman between 40 and 55 years old with Graves' hyperthyroidism. Sequences were obtained from blood. The chain employs TRBV27 and TRBJ2-1; tentative D call: TRBD2 (5 bases). This chain's CDR3 is CASADGNSEQFF. DNA of the CDR3: TGTGCCAGCGCGGACGGGAATAGTGAGCAGTTCTTC.